This T cell receptor beta chain was identified during a study of shared clonotypes between healthy human individuals. Overall study: Those who served as donors were a couple of women and three men between the ages of 18 and 49. Study results and limitations: Roughly 5% of naive CD4 clonotypes were common to a few donors.

To note about this clone: Its antigen is unidentified.

Germline lookup yields CDR1 SGHTS and CDR2 YDEGEE. The CDR3 sequence is 14 residues long. V was trimmed by 5 bases and J by 3 bases, leaving 12 bases between them. Evenly divided among several immunoSEQ plates was the genomic DNA of each subset. Repertoires were generated with immunoSEQ multiplex PCR, while TCRdb's copy carries only in-frame clones and drops some. The table has under 1,100,000 clones, approximately 80% seen once. The source material was memory CD4+ T cells from PBMCs. As for subset: CD45RA-negative fraction. This receptor was taken from a man between 18 and 35 years old in good health. Some clones in this sample may be carry-over from other donors' samples. The J gene is TRBJ2-1, the V gene TRBV5-8; D gene unclear. This CDR3 reads CASRGRLNYNEQFF. CDR3 DNA: TGTGCCAGCAGAGGCAGACTTAACTACAATGAGCAGTTCTTC.